These 16 T cell receptor beta chains share one sample of origin, sequenced in a study of blood T cell repertoires in COVID-19. TCRdb's copy holds only in-frame clones and misses some; the assay was immunoSEQ multiplex PCR. The data contain around 260,000 clones, 86% of them singletons. Material: peripheral blood. These receptors were obtained from a woman aged 25 to 45 with active or convalescent COVID-19.

This chain uses TRBV10-3 with TRBJ2-7; the match to TRBD1 covers 7 bases. V shed 5 bases and J 1 base; nucleotides not matched to a gene: 5. The CDR3 is made up of 14 amino acids. Germline V CDR1 and CDR2: ENHRY, SYGVKD. CDR3 residues: CAISSSQGSYEQYF. The CDR3 DNA reads as TGTGCCATCAGTTCGTCACAGGGGTCCTACGAGCAGTACTTC.

The chain links TRBV3-1 (or the pseudogene TRBV3-2) to TRBJ1-1; 7 bases match TRBD1. The CDR3 runs 17 residues. The V gene end was trimmed by 1 base and the J gene end by 3 bases; junction bases not matched to a gene: 11. Germline V CDR1 and CDR2: LGHDT, YNNKEL (reference sequence). The CDR3 loop reads CASSQGGRGVVYTEAFF. The CDR3 DNA reads as TGTGCCAGCAGCCAAGGGGGCAGGGGGGTTGTGTACACTGAAGCTTTCTTT.

The J gene is TRBJ2-5, the V gene TRBV6-6, with 7 bases fitting TRBD2. The CDR3 runs to 15 residues. J gave up 3 bases and V 7 bases, and 11 bases lay outside the gene matches. Germline CDR1 and CDR2: MNHNY and SVGAGI (reference sequence). In DNA, the CDR3 is TGTGCCAGCATTGGGGTGGTGGGGGGGAAAGAGACCCAGTACTTC. This encodes CASIGVVGGKETQYF.

V usage is TRBV7-9 and J usage is TRBJ2-3; 13 positions match TRBD2. Trimming took 5 bases from V and 1 from J; bases not matched to a gene: 9. The CDR3 spans 18 residues. CDR1 and CDR2 from the germline V gene are SEHNR and FQNEAQ (reference sequence). The CDR3: CASSRTSGGTIRTDTQYF. CDR3 bases: TGTGCCAGCAGCCGGACTAGCGGGGGCACAATCCGCACAGATACGCAGTATTTT.

This rearrangement joins TRBV29-1 to TRBJ2-2; 10 nucleotides line up with TRBD2. Losses at the gene ends were 4 bases for V and 8 bases for J; bases not matched to a gene: 4. The CDR3 is 13 residues long. Germline loops: CDR1 SQVTM, CDR2 ANQGSEA. The CDR3 DNA is TGCAGCGTTGCCAATAGCGGGAGGGGGGAGCTGTTTTTT. Its translation is CSVANSGRGELFF.

The chain is built from TRBV5-1 and TRBJ2-7, with 10 nucleotides matching TRBD1. This CDR3 is built from 14 residues. Germline V gene sequence: CDR1 SGHRS, CDR2 YFSETQ. V was clipped by 4 bases and J by 6 bases; unmatched bases: 7. CDR3 region: CASSLGQGEGEQYF. The CDR3 region has the DNA TGCGCCAGCAGCCTTGGACAGGGGGAGGGCGAGCAGTACTTC.

There are a few counts of this clone. The chain couples TRBV27 to TRBJ1-5, with D unresolved. Trimming shortened V by 8 bases and J by 1 base, and 18 bases separated the two germline ends. CDR1 is MNHEY and CDR2 is SMNVEV in the germline V gene (reference sequence). This CDR3 is built from 16 residues. The CDR3 DNA reads as TGTGCCAGCGGTTCCTCGTCGAGTTTGAGCAATCAGCCCCAGCATTTT. Its protein is CASGSSSSLSNQPQHF.

The chain joins TRBV7-3 to TRBJ1-5; a possible D gene is TRBD1 (6 bases). This CDR3 is built from 15 residues. The germline gives CDR1 SGHTA, CDR2 FQGTGA. V was cut by 2 bases and J by 1 base, with 9 bases left in between. CDR3: CASSLEGGSNQPQHF. CDR3 bases: TGTGCCAGCAGCTTAGAGGGGGGGAGCAATCAGCCCCAGCATTTT.

V gene TRBV19 combines with J gene TRBJ2-4, with 7 bases matching TRBD1. V shed 6 bases and J 9 bases; nucleotides not matched to a gene: 8. Germline CDR1 is LNHDA and CDR2 is SQIVND (reference sequence). There are 13 residues in the CDR3. DNA for the CDR3: TGTGCCAGTAGCCTGACAGGGATGGGCATTCAGTACTTC. Encoded protein: CASSLTGMGIQYF. The complete variable domain, with remaining parts taken from reference TRBV19 and TRBJ2-4, reads DGGITQSPKYLFRKEGQNVTLSCEQNLNHDAMYWYRQDPGQGLRLIYYSQIVNDFQKGDIAEGYSVSREKKESFPLTVTSAQKNPTAFYLCASSLTGMGIQYFGAGTRLSVL.

The chain couples TRBV6-5 to TRBJ1-2; TRBD1 is a possible D gene (6 bases). The CDR3 runs to 14 residues. Germline loops: CDR1 MNHEY, CDR2 SVGAGI. With 8 bases removed from V and 4 bases from J, the gap between germline ends came to 17 bases. The CDR3 reads CASSKQGTGYGYTF. The CDR3 nucleotides read TGTGCCAGCTCCAAACAGGGAACGGGCTATGGCTACACCTTC.

The chain links TRBV5-6 to TRBJ1-2; tentative D call: TRBD1 (6 bases). The CDR3 loop spans 15 amino acids. The germline V gene encodes CDR1 SGHDT and CDR2 YYEEEE. V was trimmed by 5 bases and J by 0 bases, leaving 14 bases between them. The CDR3 region is CASRGTGLPNYGYTF. The CDR3 coding sequence is TGTGCCAGCAGAGGTACAGGGCTCCCTAACTATGGCTACACCTTC.

The genes are TRBV6-2 or TRBV6-3 and TRBJ1-2; D is ambiguous. This CDR3 comprises 13 residues. The V end lost 3 bases, the J end lost 8 bases, and 13 bases lay between the germline ends. From germline, CDR1 is MNHEY and CDR2 SVGEGT. The CDR3 here is CASSYVAGSGYTF. The CDR3, as DNA: TGTGCCAGCAGTTATGTGGCTGGCTCGGGCTACACCTTC.

The chain combines TRBV7-2 with TRBJ2-3, with a tentative D call TRBD1 (6 bases). Deletions cut 1 base from V and 4 bases from J, with 12 bases between. This CDR3 comprises 15 residues. Germline CDR1 is SGHTA and CDR2 is FQGNSA. CDR3 nucleotide sequence: TGTGCCAGCAGCTTAGACCAGGGGAGTTCAGATACGCAGTATTTT. Translated, it gives CASSLDQGSSDTQYF.

V gene TRBV6-6 combines with J gene TRBJ1-1, with a possible D match to TRBD1 (6 bases). Per the germline V gene, CDR1 is MNHNY and CDR2 is SVGAGI (reference sequence). V was shortened by 2 bases and J by 8 bases, with 9 bases between the two germline ends. The CDR3 sequence is 12 residues long. The CDR3, as DNA: TGTGCCAGCAGTTACACCACAGGGGAAGCTTTCTTT. This translates into CASSYTTGEAFF.

The J gene is TRBJ2-1, the V gene TRBV5-1; 7 positions match TRBD2. CDR1 SGHRS and CDR2 YFSETQ come from the germline V gene. V lost 3 bases to trimming and J lost 1 base; unmatched junction nucleotides: 7. This CDR3 has 16 residues. This CDR3 is CASSWLSRGSYNEQFF. CDR3 sequence (DNA): TGCGCCAGCAGCTGGTTATCGCGGGGGTCCTACAATGAGCAGTTCTTC.

J is TRBJ1-4 and V is TRBV6-6; 9 bases fit TRBD1. The CDR3 extends over 16 amino acids. In germline, CDR1 is MNHNY, CDR2 SVGAGI (reference sequence). After removal of 2 bases from V and 4 bases from J, the junction contained 5 bases not matched to a gene. The CDR3 bases are TGTGCCAGCAGTTACGGGACAGGGTCTATTAATGAAAAACTGTTTTTT. Its protein is CASSYGTGSINEKLFF.